This T cell receptor (beta chain) stems from a study of blood T cell repertoires in COVID-19. About the study: Sites across the United States, Italy and Spain contributed samples from acute and convalescent COVID-19. In each case, the material was cDNA or gDNA derived from T cells, B-cell-depleted T cells, or PBMCs.

As originally analysed: Amplification from reference gene primers served as the basis for estimated nucleated cell counts. Assay used: immunoSEQ multiplex PCR; TCRdb lists only in-frame clones, some missing. The V and J calls and clone size were taken over from that table, and D and trimming were inferred from the DNA. The sample includes 150,000 to 200,000 clones, roughly four fifths seen only once; the top ten take roughly 11%. Source material: peripheral blood. This receptor was taken from a human donor in a cohort sampled during active COVID-19.

The CDR3 region is CASSPRTDQETQYF. CDR3 coding DNA: TGTGCCAGCAGTCCCCGGACAGATCAAGAGACCCAGTACTTC. This chain uses TRBV27 with TRBJ2-5; tentative D call: TRBD1 (6 bases). The germline gives CDR1 MNHEY, CDR2 SMNVEV (reference sequence). The CDR3 covers 14 residues. The V end lost 5 bases, the J end lost 2 bases, and 12 bases lay between the germline ends.